The T cell receptor beta chain under discussion was sequenced for a study of long-term antiretroviral therapy in people with HIV. Survey level was the resolution at which the v3.0 immunoSEQ assay ran. Sequencing used immunoSEQ multiplex PCR; TCRdb keeps in-frame clones, though not all of them. The table lists 20,000 to 25,000 clones, 88% of them singletons. The study's findings and limits: Relative to transplant donor controls, diversity remained lower despite increasing after ART.

Regarding this clone: The antigen remains undetermined.

The CDR3 covers 16 residues. Germline V gives CDR1 SGHRS, CDR2 YFSETQ. The germline V and J ends were trimmed by 0 bases and 2 bases, with 13 bases remaining between them. Before DNA extraction, about 0.85-10 million cryopreserved PBMC were held in the samples. The V gene is TRBV5-1, the J gene TRBJ2-3; no reliable D call. Sequencing used unsorted PBMCs, obtained 2.3 years after starting antiretroviral therapy. This TCR was sampled from a man aged 60 to 69 with HIV. The CDR3 nucleotides are TGCGCCAGCAGCTTGGTAACTATCCGAGACACAGATACGCAGTATTTT. Protein sequence: CASSLVTIRDTDTQYF.